A selection of T cell receptor beta chains follows, all from one sample in a study of OX40 agonist ivuxolimab in advanced cancers. The table came from immunoSEQ multiplex PCR; TCRdb's copy has only in-frame clones and leaves some out. The top ten clones hold 12% of a sample with about 46,000 clones, about nine tenths of them seen once. The sequencing used CD4+ or CD8+ T cells sorted from blood, collected in a trial of the OX40 agonist ivuxolimab. These receptor sequences come from an adult with an advanced solid tumor such as melanoma, head and neck, liver or kidney cancer. CDR3s include the opening cysteine and the closing phenylalanine or tryptophan. D genes are given only for firm matches. For some rows the clone size is stated as once, few or many, or as a class when expanded; others skip it.

V: TRBV6-5
J: TRBJ2-5
D: TRBD1
size: -
CDR3: CASTEQGLRTQYF
DNA: TGTGCCAGCACCGAACAGGGGCTACGGACCCAGTACTTC

V: TRBV27
J: TRBJ2-7
D: -
size: -
CDR3: CASSLVGTSYEQYF
DNA: TGTGCCAGCAGTTTAGTCGGGACTTCCTACGAGCAGTACTTC

V: TRBV5-8
J: TRBJ1-5
D: -
size: -
CDR3: CASSQAPNQPQHF
DNA: TGTGCCAGCAGCCAGGCCCCCAATCAGCCCCAGCATTTT

V: TRBV6-6
J: TRBJ1-1
D: -
size: -
CDR3: CASSYQGNTEAFF
DNA: TGTGCCAGCAGTTATCAGGGTAACACTGAAGCTTTCTTT

V: TRBV30
J: TRBJ1-2
D: -
size: -
CDR3: CAWSVGGDGYTF
DNA: TGTGCCTGGAGTGTAGGCGGAGACGGCTACACCTTC

V: TRBV10-3
J: TRBJ2-3
D: TRBD2
size: -
CDR3: CAISVRGLAGVGDTQYF
DNA: TGTGCCATCAGTGTTCGGGGACTAGCGGGAGTGGGAGATACGCAGTATTTT

V: TRBV5-8
J: TRBJ2-7
D: -
size: -
CDR3: CASSFGASYEQYF
DNA: TGTGCCAGCAGCTTTGGGGCCTCCTACGAGCAGTACTTC

V: TRBV29-1
J: TRBJ2-7
D: TRBD2
size: -
CDR3: CSVDGLAGRFYEQYF
DNA: TGCAGCGTTGACGGTCTAGCGGGGAGATTCTACGAGCAGTACTTC

V: TRBV9
J: TRBJ2-7
D: -
size: -
CDR3: CASSAGSSYEQYF
DNA: TGTGCCAGCAGCGCCGGGTCCTCCTACGAGCAGTACTTC

V: TRBV28
J: TRBJ2-3
D: -
size: once
CDR3: CASSLSDGTDTQYF
DNA: TGTGCCAGCAGTTTATCGGATGGCACAGATACGCAGTATTTT

V: TRBV10-3
J: TRBJ1-2
D: -
size: -
CDR3: CAINPGHFYGYTF
DNA: TGTGCCATCAACCCGGGACATTTCTATGGCTACACCTTC

V: TRBV19
J: TRBJ2-7
D: -
size: -
CDR3: CASSPIAIDPNRNYEQYF
DNA: TGTGCCAGTAGTCCAATCGCCATTGACCCTAACAGGAACTACGAGCAGTACTTC

V: TRBV4-1
J: TRBJ1-5
D: TRBD1
size: -
CDR3: CASSQDRGNQPQHF
DNA: TGCGCCAGCAGCCAAGACAGGGGGAATCAGCCCCAGCATTTT

V: TRBV18
J: TRBJ2-2
D: -
size: -
CDR3: CASSGTPRTGELFF
DNA: TGTGCCAGCTCAGGGACACCGCGCACCGGGGAGCTGTTTTTT

V: TRBV27
J: TRBJ2-7
D: TRBD2
size: -
CDR3: CASSSGGTGYEQYF
DNA: TGTGCCAGCAGCTCCGGGGGGACCGGCTACGAGCAGTACTTC

V: TRBV30
J: TRBJ1-5
D: -
size: -
CDR3: CAWSVDGGQNQPQHF
DNA: TGTGCCTGGAGTGTAGACGGGGGGCAGAATCAGCCCCAGCATTTT

V: TRBV9
J: TRBJ2-1
D: TRBD2
size: -
CDR3: CASSGSGGGQHEQFF
DNA: TGTGCCAGCTCCGGGAGCGGGGGGGGTCAGCATGAGCAGTTCTTC

V: TRBV5-4
J: TRBJ1-2
D: TRBD1
size: -
CDR3: CASSDRQGGFGYTF
DNA: TGTGCCAGCAGCGACCGACAGGGGGGCTTCGGCTACACCTTC

V: TRBV27
J: TRBJ2-7
D: TRBD1
size: -
CDR3: CASSPTPTGDEQYF
DNA: TGTGCCAGCAGTCCGACCCCGACAGGGGACGAGCAGTACTTC

V: TRBV19
J: TRBJ1-5
D: -
size: -
CDR3: CASSIWGSSNQPQHF
DNA: TGTGCCAGTAGTATTTGGGGGTCGAGCAATCAGCCCCAGCATTTT

V: TRBV5-6
J: TRBJ2-7
D: -
size: -
CDR3: CASSLGGPREQYF
DNA: TGTGCCAGCAGCTTGGGGGGACCGCGGGAGCAGTACTTC

V: TRBV28
J: TRBJ2-3
D: -
size: -
CDR3: CASIRALSTDTQYF
DNA: TGTGCCAGCATTAGGGCGCTCAGCACAGATACGCAGTATTTT

V: TRBV7-2
J: TRBJ1-5
D: TRBD1
size: -
CDR3: CASSLGQGAQPQHF
DNA: TGTGCCAGCAGCTTAGGACAGGGGGCCCAGCCCCAGCATTTT

V: TRBV29-1
J: TRBJ2-3
D: -
size: -
CDR3: CSVDGIARSDTQYF
DNA: TGCAGCGTTGATGGTATCGCGCGCTCAGATACGCAGTATTTT

V: TRBV6-1
J: TRBJ2-7
D: -
size: -
CDR3: CASSEGGSEQYF
DNA: TGTGCCAGCAGTGAAGGAGGGAGCGAGCAGTACTTC

V: TRBV28
J: TRBJ1-4
D: -
size: -
CDR3: CASSFEQSTNEKLFF
DNA: TGTGCCAGCAGTTTCGAACAGTCAACTAATGAAAAACTGTTTTTT

V: TRBV28
J: TRBJ1-4
D: -
size: -
CDR3: CASSSVSTNEKLFF
DNA: TGTGCCAGCAGTTCGGTTTCAACTAATGAAAAACTGTTTTTT

V: TRBV4-3
J: TRBJ2-7
D: -
size: -
CDR3: CASSQDRDPYEQYF
DNA: TGCGCCAGCAGCCAAGATCGAGACCCCTACGAGCAGTACTTC

V: TRBV19
J: TRBJ1-1
D: TRBD1
size: -
CDR3: CASTDRGKVTEAFF
DNA: TGTGCCAGCACGGACAGGGGGAAGGTAACTGAAGCTTTCTTT